These T cell receptor beta chains were read from a single sample in a study of T cells in Graves' hyperthyroidism and ophthalmopathy. TCRdb passed the multiplex PCR reads through MiXCR, listing each CDR3 protein once. The sample carries 250,000 to 350,000 distinct CDR3 sequences, 16% recorded once. The sample consisted of blood. These receptors all come from a man aged 25 to 40 with Graves' hyperthyroidism. Each CDR3 is given with its conserved first and last residue. The order of the fields is J gene, clone size, V gene, D gene, CDR3 protein, CDR3 DNA. A D gene is named only where the DNA matches it firmly. Not all rows give a size; the values are once, few, many and, for expanded clones, a class.

>TRBJ2-3|many|TRBV28|-
CASRGTQFVDTQYF
TGTGCCAGCAGAGGGACCCAATTTGTAGATACGCAGTATTTT
>TRBJ2-7|many|TRBV5-8|-
CASRALAPTLYEQYF
TGTGCCAGCAGAGCCCTAGCGCCGACCTTGTACGAGCAGTACTTC
>TRBJ2-1|-|TRBV6-9|TRBD2
CASSYPTSGSEQFF
TGTGCCAGCAGTTACCCAACTAGCGGGAGCGAGCAGTTCTTC
>TRBJ1-1|many|TRBV30|TRBD1
CAWRTKGLGQGPTEAFF
TGTGCCTGGAGGACGAAGGGGCTGGGACAGGGACCTACTGAAGCTTTCTTT
>TRBJ2-5|once|TRBV4-1|-
CVSSQDLGQRVETQYF
TGCGTCAGCAGCCAAGATCTAGGGCAGCGGGTAGAGACCCAGTACTTC
>TRBJ2-7|-|TRBV5-4|TRBD2
CASSLELAGLSGQYF
TGTGCCAGCAGCTTGGAATTAGCGGGACTTTCTGGGCAGTACTTC
>TRBJ2-1|-|TRBV18|TRBD2
CASSPLTGGPTHEQFF
TGTGCCAGCTCACCATTAACGGGAGGGCCAACACATGAGCAGTTCTTC
>TRBJ2-3|-|TRBV12-3/TRBV12-4|TRBD2
CASTPGRAWADTQYF
TGTGCCAGCACTCCCGGGAGGGCGTGGGCAGATACGCAGTATTTT
>TRBJ2-1|-|TRBV6-1|TRBD2
CASSGESGIGDEQFF
TGTGCCAGCAGTGGGGAAAGCGGGATCGGAGATGAGCAGTTCTTC
>TRBJ2-1|many|TRBV27|TRBD2
CASSLLSSGRAVEQFF
TGTGCCAGCAGTTTACTCTCTAGCGGGAGGGCCGTTGAGCAGTTCTTC
>TRBJ1-3|few|TRBV11-2|TRBD1
CASSPTADRAIYF
TGTGCCAGCAGCCCAACGGCCGACAGGGCCATATATTTT
>TRBJ2-7|many|TRBV20-1|-
CSARYRTTYEQYF
TGCAGTGCTAGATACAGGACCACCTACGAGCAGTACTTC
>TRBJ2-5|-|TRBV6-5|-
CASSYPPYGTQYF
TGTGCCAGCAGTTACCCACCCTACGGGACCCAGTACTTC
>TRBJ1-5|-|TRBV20-1|-
CSSVGPESNQPQHF
TGCAGTAGCGTGGGGCCAGAGAGCAATCAGCCCCAGCATTTT
>TRBJ1-1|few|TRBV5-5|-
CASSLAPRGDTEAFF
TGTGCCAGCAGCTTGGCCCCGCGGGGGGACACTGAAGCTTTCTTT
>TRBJ2-7|many|TRBV3-1|-
CASSQGPEQYF
TGTGCCAGCAGCCAAGGGCCAGAGCAGTACTTC
>TRBJ1-5|few|TRBV6-1|-
CASGTLSQPQHF
TGTGCCAGCGGGACTTTAAGTCAGCCCCAGCATTTT
>TRBJ2-3|many|TRBV12-3/TRBV12-4|-
CASSLEGVTDTQYF
TGTGCCAGCAGTTTGGAGGGAGTAACAGATACGCAGTATTTT
>TRBJ2-1|-|TRBV27|-
CAGGGLSYNEQFF
TGTGCGGGGGGGGGCTTATCCTACAATGAGCAGTTCTTC
>TRBJ1-5|few|TRBV5-1|TRBD1
CANSPLGQGDQPQHF
TGCGCCAACAGTCCCCTGGGACAGGGCGATCAGCCCCAGCATTTT
>TRBJ2-1|few|TRBV19|TRBD2
CASSVLAGGFNEQFF
TGTGCCAGTAGTGTGTTAGCGGGAGGGTTTAATGAGCAGTTCTTC
>TRBJ2-3|many|TRBV6-1|TRBD2
CASNVAGGPGDTQYF
TGTGCCAGCAATGTAGCGGGAGGGCCTGGAGATACGCAGTATTTT
>TRBJ1-1|many|TRBV2|-
CASSEEGRDTEAFF
TGTGCCAGCAGTGAGGAAGGAAGGGACACTGAAGCTTTCTTT
>TRBJ1-1|-|TRBV7-3|-
CASSLGGTENTEAFF
TGTGCCAGCAGCTTAGGGGGGACGGAGAACACTGAAGCTTTCTTT
>TRBJ2-1|many|TRBV11-2|-
CASSLDQVTPYNEQFF
TGTGCCAGCAGCTTAGATCAAGTGACTCCCTACAATGAGCAGTTCTTC
>TRBJ2-5|few|TRBV7-8|-
CASSWGVRETQYF
TGTGCCAGCAGCTGGGGGGTTCGGGAGACCCAGTACTTC
>TRBJ2-2|-|TRBV7-7|-
CASSLISTGELFF
TGTGCTAGCAGCCTAATATCAACCGGGGAGCTGTTTTTT
>TRBJ2-3|many|TRBV9|TRBD2
CASSVREGTSEDTQYF
TGTGCCAGCAGCGTTCGAGAAGGGACTAGCGAAGATACGCAGTATTTT
>TRBJ2-3|many|TRBV6-2/TRBV6-3|-
CASSWEVGELVTDTQYF
TGTGCCAGCAGTTGGGAAGTCGGGGAGTTGGTAACAGATACGCAGTATTTT
>TRBJ2-1|-|TRBV28|-
CASSSSDQSYNEQFF
TGTGCCAGCAGTTCGTCTGACCAGTCTTACAATGAGCAGTTCTTC
>TRBJ2-3|-|TRBV29-1|-
CSVADEPRGDTQYF
TGCAGCGTTGCGGACGAACCCCGAGGAGATACGCAGTATTTT
>TRBJ2-1|-|TRBV19|-
CASRGVGGLGVRWDEQFF
TGTGCCAGTAGAGGGGTAGGGGGGCTCGGGGTTAGGTGGGATGAGCAGTTCTTC
>TRBJ2-5|many|TRBV5-5|-
CASSRPTGQETQYF
TGTGCCAGCAGCCGTCCCACAGGACAAGAGACCCAGTACTTC
>TRBJ2-1|few|TRBV27|-
CASTLRGYRPHNEQFF
TGTGCCAGCACTCTGCGTGGTTATAGGCCACACAATGAGCAGTTCTTC
>TRBJ2-3|-|TRBV7-6|TRBD1
CASSPPGTGSRDTQYF
TGTGCCAGCAGCCCCCCCGGGACAGGTTCACGGGATACGCAGTATTTT
>TRBJ2-1|many|TRBV5-6|-
CASSFSTGSGSEQFF
TGTGCCAGCAGCTTCTCCACCGGGAGTGGCAGTGAGCAGTTCTTC
>TRBJ1-6|-|TRBV6-1|TRBD1
CASRTGGGSPLHF
TGTGCCAGCAGGACAGGGGGCGGTTCACCCCTCCACTTT
>TRBJ1-5|-|TRBV12-3/TRBV12-4|-
CASSSEQGNQPQHF
TGTGCCAGCAGTTCCGAACAAGGCAATCAGCCCCAGCATTTT
>TRBJ2-1|many|TRBV12-3/TRBV12-4|TRBD1
CASSFPLRQGQYNEQFF
TGTGCCAGCAGTTTCCCCCTCCGACAGGGCCAATACAATGAGCAGTTCTTC
>TRBJ2-1|many|TRBV5-6|TRBD2
CASSRAGIYNEQFF
TGTGCCAGCAGTCGAGCGGGAATCTACAATGAGCAGTTCTTC
>TRBJ2-7|-|TRBV19|TRBD1
CASSIGQAYEQYF
TGTGCCAGTAGTATTGGACAGGCCTACGAGCAGTACTTC
>TRBJ2-6|few|TRBV9|-
CASSANQGANVLTF
TGTGCCAGCAGCGCGAACCAGGGGGCCAACGTCCTGACTTTC
>TRBJ2-5|-|TRBV29-1|TRBD2
CSVTPGGSWQETQYF
TGCAGCGTAACCCCGGGGGGGAGTTGGCAAGAGACCCAGTACTTC
>TRBJ1-6|-|TRBV12-3/TRBV12-4|-
CASSLDRNKSPLHF
TGTGCCAGCAGTCTCGACCGAAATAAGTCACCCCTCCACTTT
>TRBJ2-1|few|TRBV30|-
CAWSAYEQFF
TGTGCCTGGAGTGCTTATGAGCAGTTCTTC
>TRBJ2-3|-|TRBV10-3|TRBD2
CASGRGLVAGPGDTQYF
TGTGCCTCGGGGCGAGGACTGGTAGCGGGACCGGGAGATACGCAGTATTTT
>TRBJ2-4|-|TRBV19|TRBD2
CASSHLGLAGAKNIQYF
TGTGCCAGTAGTCATCTAGGACTAGCGGGAGCCAAAAACATTCAGTACTTC
>TRBJ2-5|many|TRBV6-8|TRBD2
CASSYPTAPPSGSFAETQYF
TGTGCCAGCAGTTACCCCACGGCCCCCCCCAGCGGGAGTTTTGCGGAGACCCAGTACTTC
>TRBJ2-7|many|TRBV15|TRBD1
CATSSPPGQGEEQYF
TGTGCCACCAGCAGCCCTCCGGGACAGGGGGAAGAGCAGTACTTC
>TRBJ1-5|many|TRBV7-4|-
CASSLEEFRVVGNQPQHF
TGTGCCAGCAGCCTAGAGGAGTTTAGGGTTGTTGGCAATCAGCCCCAGCATTTT